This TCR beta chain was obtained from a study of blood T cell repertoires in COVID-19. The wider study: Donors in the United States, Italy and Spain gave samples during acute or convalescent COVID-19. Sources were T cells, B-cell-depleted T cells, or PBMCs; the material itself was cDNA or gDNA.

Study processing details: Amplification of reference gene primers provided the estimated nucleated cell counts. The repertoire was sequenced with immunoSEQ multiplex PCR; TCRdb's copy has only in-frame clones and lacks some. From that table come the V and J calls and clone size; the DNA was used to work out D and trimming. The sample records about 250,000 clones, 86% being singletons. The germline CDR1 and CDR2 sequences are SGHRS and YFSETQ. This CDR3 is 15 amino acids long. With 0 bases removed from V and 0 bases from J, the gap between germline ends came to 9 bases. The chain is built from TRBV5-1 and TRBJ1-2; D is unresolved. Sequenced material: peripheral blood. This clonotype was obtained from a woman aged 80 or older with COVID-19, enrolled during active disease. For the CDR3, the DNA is TGCGCCAGCAGCTTGGCTGGGGAGGCTAACTATGGCTACACCTTC. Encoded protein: CASSLAGEANYGYTF.